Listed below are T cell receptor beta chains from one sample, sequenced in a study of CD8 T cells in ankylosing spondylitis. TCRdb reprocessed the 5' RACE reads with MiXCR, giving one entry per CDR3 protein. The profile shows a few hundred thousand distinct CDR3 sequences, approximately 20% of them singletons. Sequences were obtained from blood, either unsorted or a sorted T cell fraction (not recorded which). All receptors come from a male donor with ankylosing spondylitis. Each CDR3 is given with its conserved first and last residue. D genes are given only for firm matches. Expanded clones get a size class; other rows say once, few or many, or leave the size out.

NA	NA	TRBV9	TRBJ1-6	CASSVRASSYNSPLHF	TGTGCCAGCAGCGTCCGAGCGAGCTCCTATAATTCACCCCTCCACTTT
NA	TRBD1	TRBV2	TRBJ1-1	CASSGEGAEREAFF	TGTGCCAGCAGTGGGGAGGGGGCCGAGAGAGAAGCTTTCTTT
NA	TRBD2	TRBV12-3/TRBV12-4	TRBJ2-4	CASRGESKNIQYF	TGTGCCAGTCGGGGGGAATCCAAAAACATTCAGTACTTC
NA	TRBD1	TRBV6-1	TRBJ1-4	CASTRTGVEKLFF	TGTGCCAGCACCCGGACAGGGGTCGAAAAACTGTTTTTT
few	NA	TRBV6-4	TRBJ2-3	CASSAREGDTQYF	TGTGCCAGCAGTGCCCGGGAAGGAGATACGCAGTATTTT
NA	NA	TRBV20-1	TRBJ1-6	CSASRGRPYNSPLHF	TGCAGTGCTAGTCGGGGGCGACCCTATAATTCACCCCTCCACTTT
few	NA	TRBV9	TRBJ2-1	CASSDELLAHQSEQFF	TGTGCCAGCAGCGACGAACTTTTGGCCCATCAGAGTGAGCAGTTCTTC
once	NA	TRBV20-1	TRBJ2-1	CSAKRGRDPYNEQFF	TGCAGTGCAAAGAGGGGCCGGGACCCTTACAATGAGCAGTTCTTC
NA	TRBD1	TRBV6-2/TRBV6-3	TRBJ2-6	CASSYNTGAYSGANVLTF	TGTGCCAGCAGTTACAATACAGGGGCCTACTCTGGGGCCAACGTCCTGACTTTC
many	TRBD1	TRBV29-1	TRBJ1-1	CSVLPTGITEAFF	TGCAGCGTTCTTCCGACAGGGATCACTGAAGCTTTCTTT
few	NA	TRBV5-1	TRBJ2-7	CASSLAGDPYEQYF	TGCGCCAGCAGCTTGGCCGGGGATCCCTACGAGCAGTACTTC
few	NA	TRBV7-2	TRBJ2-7	CASSSATPREQYF	TGTGCCAGCAGCTCAGCTACCCCTCGCGAGCAGTACTTC
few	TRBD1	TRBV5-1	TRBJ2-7	CASRVGQGAREQYF	TGCGCCAGCAGAGTGGGGCAGGGGGCCCGGGAGCAGTACTTC
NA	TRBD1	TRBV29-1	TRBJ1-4	CSVSVGQAEKLFF	TGCAGCGTTTCGGTGGGACAGGCCGAAAAACTGTTTTTT
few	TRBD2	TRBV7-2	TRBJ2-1	CASSLGTSGRLRGEQFF	TGTGCCAGCAGCTTAGGGACTAGCGGGAGGCTCAGGGGTGAGCAGTTCTTC
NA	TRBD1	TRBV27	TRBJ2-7	CASPRDRGFYEQYF	TGTGCCAGCCCCCGGGACAGGGGGTTCTACGAGCAGTACTTC
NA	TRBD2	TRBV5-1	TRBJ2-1	CASSKGLDDEQFF	TGCGCCAGCAGCAAAGGACTAGACGATGAGCAGTTCTTC
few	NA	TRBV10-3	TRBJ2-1	CAISGAGAYNEQFF	TGTGCCATCAGTGGGGCGGGTGCCTACAATGAGCAGTTCTTC
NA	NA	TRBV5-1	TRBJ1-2	CASSNHDSYGYTF	TGCGCCAGCAGCAACCACGATAGCTATGGCTACACCTTC
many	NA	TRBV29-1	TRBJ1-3	CSVERLSGNTIYF	TGCAGCGTTGAACGGCTCTCTGGAAACACCATATATTTT
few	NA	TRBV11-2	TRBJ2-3	CASSFIGSDTQYF	TGTGCCAGCAGCTTTATCGGTTCAGATACGCAGTATTTT
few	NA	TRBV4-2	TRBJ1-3	CASSQAHEGGGNTIYF	TGTGCCAGCAGCCAAGCTCACGAGGGAGGTGGAAACACCATATATTTT
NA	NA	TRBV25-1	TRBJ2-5	CASSNGREYQETQYF	TGTGCCAGCAGTAATGGCAGAGAGTACCAAGAGACCCAGTACTTC
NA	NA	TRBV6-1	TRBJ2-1	CASRHPAGVDEQFF	TGTGCCAGCAGACACCCAGCGGGCGTAGATGAGCAGTTCTTC
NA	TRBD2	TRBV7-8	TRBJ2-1	CASSLALRGTNRGSYNEQFF	TGTGCCAGCAGCTTAGCACTTCGAGGGACTAATAGGGGCTCCTACAATGAGCAGTTCTTC
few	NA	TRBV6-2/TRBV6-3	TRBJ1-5	CASSSFKVLNQPQHF	TGTGCCAGCAGCTCTTTCAAGGTTCTCAATCAGCCCCAGCATTTT
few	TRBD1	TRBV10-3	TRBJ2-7	CAISEPGQGLMYEQYF	TGTGCCATCAGTGAGCCGGGACAGGGGCTGATGTACGAGCAGTACTTC
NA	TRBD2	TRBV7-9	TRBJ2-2	CATSGAGGPGELFF	TGTGCCACCTCCGGGGCGGGAGGCCCCGGGGAGCTGTTTTTT
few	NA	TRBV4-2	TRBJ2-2	CASSQDRRLHFGELFF	TGTGCCAGCAGCCAAGATCGGCGGCTACATTTCGGGGAGCTGTTTTTT
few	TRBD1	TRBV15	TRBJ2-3	CATSRSTGTGGPPDTQYF	TGTGCCACCAGCAGAAGCACCGGGACAGGGGGTCCCCCAGATACGCAGTATTTT
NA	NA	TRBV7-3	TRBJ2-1	CASSPGSGSYNEQFF	TGTGCCAGCAGTCCCGGTAGCGGCTCCTACAATGAGCAGTTCTTC
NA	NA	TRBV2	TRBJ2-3	CASSEGQGGDTQYF	TGTGCCAGCAGTGAAGGGCAGGGGGGGGATACGCAGTATTTT
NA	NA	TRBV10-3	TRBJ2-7	CAIKNFPAVYEQYF	TGTGCCATCAAAAACTTCCCTGCGGTGTACGAGCAGTACTTC
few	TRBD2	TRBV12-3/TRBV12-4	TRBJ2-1	CASSRTSGPPYNEQFF	TGTGCCAGCAGCCGGACTAGCGGGCCCCCTTACAATGAGCAGTTCTTC
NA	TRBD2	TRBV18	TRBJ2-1	CASSPPGLAGGYNEQFF	TGTGCCAGCTCACCACCTGGACTAGCGGGTGGCTACAATGAGCAGTTCTTC
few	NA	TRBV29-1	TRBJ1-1	CSVGLLAMNTEAFF	TGCAGCGTTGGCTTGTTAGCGATGAACACTGAAGCTTTCTTT
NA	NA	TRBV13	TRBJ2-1	CASSWEQPGRYNEQFF	TGTGCCAGCAGCTGGGAACAGCCGGGACGCTACAATGAGCAGTTCTTC
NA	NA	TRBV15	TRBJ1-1	CATSRVRSSEAFF	TGTGCCACCAGCAGAGTACGGTCCTCTGAAGCTTTCTTT
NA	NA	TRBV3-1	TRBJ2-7	CASSRIDGPGGSVQYF	TGTGCCAGCAGCCGTATCGATGGACCAGGAGGGAGTGTGCAGTACTTC
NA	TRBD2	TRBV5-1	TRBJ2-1	CASSRGPPGGEQFF	TGCGCCAGCAGTCGGGGACCCCCGGGGGGTGAGCAGTTCTTC
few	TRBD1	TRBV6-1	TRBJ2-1	CASSQQSQGPGNEQFF	TGTGCCAGCAGTCAACAATCACAGGGGCCGGGCAATGAGCAGTTCTTC
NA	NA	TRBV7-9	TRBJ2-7	CASSPGQLFYEQYF	TGTGCCAGCAGCCCGGGACAATTATTTTACGAGCAGTACTTC
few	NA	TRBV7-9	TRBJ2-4	CASSLGAGVNIQYF	TGTGCCAGCAGCTTAGGGGCAGGAGTCAACATTCAGTACTTC
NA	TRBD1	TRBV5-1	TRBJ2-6	CASSSGQALSSGANVLTF	TGCGCCAGCAGCTCAGGACAGGCACTCAGCTCTGGGGCCAACGTCCTGACTTTC
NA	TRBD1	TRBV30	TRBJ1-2	CAWSATRGFDYGYTF	TGTGCCTGGAGTGCTACCAGGGGGTTCGACTATGGCTACACCTTC
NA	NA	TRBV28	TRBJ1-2	CASTRSTKGMGYTF	TGTGCCAGCACCCGGTCGACTAAGGGTATGGGCTACACCTTC
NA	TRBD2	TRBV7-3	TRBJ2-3	CASSSTARELQYF	TGTGCCAGCAGCTCAACGGCGCGGGAGCTTCAGTATTTT
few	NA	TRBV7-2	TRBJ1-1	CASSLQAGMTTEAFF	TGTGCCAGCAGCTTACAGGCGGGTATGACCACTGAAGCTTTCTTT